This T cell receptor beta chain is from a study of T cell changes during pregnancy in multiple sclerosis. Clones were sequenced by immunoSEQ multiplex PCR, and TCRdb holds only the in-frame ones, with some missing. This sample has about 62,000 clones, with about 92% found just once. CDR3 length equals 14 residues. The V gene's germline CDR1 is SGHVS and CDR2 FQNEAQ. The V gene lost 0 bases and the J gene lost 11 bases, with 16 bases spanning the gap. Source: peripheral blood, taken in the second trimester of pregnancy. This chain links TRBV7-8 with TRBJ1-1, with D maybe TRBD1 (5 bases). The sequence was obtained from a female donor in good health, enrolled as a control in a pregnancy study. The CDR3 nucleotides are TGTGCCAGCAGCTTAGCGGGACGGGAGAGGGAGGCTTTCTTT. As protein: CASSLAGREREAFF.